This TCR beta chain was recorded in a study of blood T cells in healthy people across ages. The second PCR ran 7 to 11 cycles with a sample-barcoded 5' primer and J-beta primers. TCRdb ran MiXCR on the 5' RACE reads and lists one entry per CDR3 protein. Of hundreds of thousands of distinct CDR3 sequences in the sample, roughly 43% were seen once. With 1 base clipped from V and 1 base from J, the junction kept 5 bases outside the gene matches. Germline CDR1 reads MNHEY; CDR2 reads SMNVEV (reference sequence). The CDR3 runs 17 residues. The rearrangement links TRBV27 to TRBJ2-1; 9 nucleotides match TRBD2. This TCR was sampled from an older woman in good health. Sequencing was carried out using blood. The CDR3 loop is CASSLLGGGASYNEQFF. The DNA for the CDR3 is TGTGCCAGCAGTTTATTAGGCGGGGGGGCGTCCTACAATGAGCAGTTCTTC.